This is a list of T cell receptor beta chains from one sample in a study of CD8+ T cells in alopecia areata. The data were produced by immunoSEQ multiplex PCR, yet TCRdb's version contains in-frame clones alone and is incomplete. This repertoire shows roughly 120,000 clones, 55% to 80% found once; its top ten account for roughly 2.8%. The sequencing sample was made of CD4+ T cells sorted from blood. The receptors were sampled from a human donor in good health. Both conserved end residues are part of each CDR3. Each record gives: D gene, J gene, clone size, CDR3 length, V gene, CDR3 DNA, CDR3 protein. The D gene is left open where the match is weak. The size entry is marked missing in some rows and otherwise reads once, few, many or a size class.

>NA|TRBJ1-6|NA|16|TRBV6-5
TGTGCCAGCAGTTACTCGGCAACAGGTTATAATTCACCCCTCCACTTT
CASSYSATGYNSPLHF
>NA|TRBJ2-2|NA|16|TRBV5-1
TGCGCCACTACCCCAAGGGGAGACCCGAACACCGGGGAGCTGTTTTTT
CATTPRGDPNTGELFF
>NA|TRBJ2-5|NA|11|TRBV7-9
TGTGCCAGCAGCTTTCTAGAGACCCAGTACTTC
CASSFLETQYF
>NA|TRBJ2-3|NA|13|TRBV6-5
TGTGCCAGCGGCCTAGATCCCACAGATACGCAGTATTTT
CASGLDPTDTQYF
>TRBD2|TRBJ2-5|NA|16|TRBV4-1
TGCGCCAGCAGCCGTTCGCCGGGACTACGGGGGGAGACCCAGTACTTC
CASSRSPGLRGETQYF
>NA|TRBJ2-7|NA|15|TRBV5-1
TGCGCCAGCAGCCGCGTTGGAGGGCCCCCTGACGAGCAGTACTTC
CASSRVGGPPDEQYF
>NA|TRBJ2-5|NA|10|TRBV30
TGTGCCTGGGCTGGGGAGACCCAGTACTTC
CAWAGETQYF
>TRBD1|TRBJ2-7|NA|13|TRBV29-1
TGCAGCGTTGGTGGTGACAGGGGTCTCGAGCAGTACTTC
CSVGGDRGLEQYF
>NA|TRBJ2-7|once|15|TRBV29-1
TGCAGCGCCAGAAAGGACTCCCGGAAATTCTACGAGCAGTACTTC
CSARKDSRKFYEQYF
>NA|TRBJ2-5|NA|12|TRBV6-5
TGTGCCAGCAGTTACTCAGGGTTTACCCAGTACTTC
CASSYSGFTQYF